Each of the 14 T cell receptor beta chains below was sequenced from the same sample in a study of Graves' ophthalmopathy and Graves' hyperthyroidism. CDR3 regions of TCR beta were amplified from RNA transcripts. Following a first-round RT-PCR that used HTBI primers, a second-round multiplex PCR was carried out. TCRdb processed the multiplex PCR reads anew with MiXCR; each CDR3 protein has one entry. The repertoire holds around 660,000 distinct CDR3 sequences, with roughly two fifths as singletons. Sequenced: peripheral blood. The receptors originated from an adult man with Graves' ophthalmopathy.

In the case of this clonotype: Its ends do not fully match the called genes, so a read error is possible. The chain links TRBV7-3 to TRBJ1-1, with a weak D call TRBD1 (5 bases). The CDR3 consists of 14 residues. Germline CDR1 reads SGHTA; CDR2 reads FQGTGA. The CDR3, as DNA: TGCGCCAGCAGCCAAGAGTTGGGGGGCACTGAAGCTTTCTTT. Translation gives CASSQELGGTEAFF.

As for this clonotype: This clone may be a read error of a much larger clone one base away. This chain joins TRBV7-6 and TRBJ2-7; 9 bases fit TRBD1. Germline V gene lookup returns CDR1 SGHVS and CDR2 FNYEAQ. The CDR3 length is 13 residues. This chain's CDR3 is CASSKQGATEQYF. In DNA form, the CDR3 reads TGCGCCAGCAGCAAACAGGGGGCAACCGAGCAGTACTTC.

This clonotype was counted many times. The chain is built from TRBV7-9 and TRBJ2-5, with D perhaps TRBD1 (6 bases). CDR1 and CDR2 (germline): SEHNR, FQNEAQ (reference sequence). Trimming took 6 bases from V and 7 from J, leaving 12 bases between them. This CDR3 contains 12 residues. The CDR3 DNA is TGTGCCAGCAGAAGACAGGAGCTGACCCAGTACTTC. Its translation is CASRRQELTQYF.

This clonotype appeared many times. The V gene is TRBV7-2, the J gene TRBJ2-7, with a tentative D call TRBD2 (6 bases). V dropped 4 bases and J dropped 3 bases, with 10 bases sitting between them. From germline, CDR1 is SGHTA and CDR2 FQGNSA. The CDR3 extends over 13 amino acids. CDR3 nucleotides: TGTGCCAGCAGCTCGGGACTTGACTACGAGCAGTACTTC. This sequence encodes CASSSGLDYEQYF.

This clonotype was seen at least ten times. The chain recombines TRBV7-8 with TRBJ1-2; D is ambiguous. The CDR3 is 14 amino acids. The V gene lost 3 bases and the J gene lost 5 bases, with 13 bases spanning the gap. The germline CDR1 and CDR2 sequences are SGHVS and FQNEAQ. The CDR3 loop reads CASSLARTPYGYTF. CDR3 DNA: TGTGCCAGCAGCTTGGCCCGGACGCCTTATGGCTACACCTTC. Full variable domain (rest looked up from reference TRBV7-8 and TRBJ1-2): GAGVSQSPRYKVAKRGQDVALRCDPISGHVSLFWYQQALGQGPEFLTYFQNEAQLDKSGLPSDRFFAERPEGSVSTLKIQRTQQEDSAVYLCASSLARTPYGYTFGSGTRLTVV.

This clonotype was observed once. This sequence joins TRBV25-1 and TRBJ1-5, with D possibly TRBD1 on 6 matching bases. This CDR3 is built from 15 residues. The germline V and J ends were trimmed by 11 bases and 10 bases, with 27 bases remaining between them. In germline, CDR1 is MGHDK, CDR2 SYGVNS. Here the CDR3 reads CAGEGLRGARSPQHF. CDR3 bases: TGTGCCGGAGAGGGTTTGAGGGGGGCCCGATCTCCCCAGCATTTT.

V usage is TRBV11-1 and J usage is TRBJ2-5; perhaps TRBD2 as D (7 bases). Germline assignment: CDR1 SGHAT and CDR2 FQDESV (reference sequence). Trimming pared 5 bases from V and 5 bases from J, leaving 18 bases between. CDR3 length: 15 residues. Here the CDR3 reads CASSPRGGQGETQYF. For the CDR3, the DNA is TGTGCCAGCAGCCCTAGGGGGGGGCAGGGGGAGACCCAGTACTTC.

This clonotype was found many times. The gene calls are TRBV9 and TRBJ2-7; no clear D gene. Looked up from germline, CDR1 is SGDLS and CDR2 is YYNGEE. CDR3 size: 15 residues. Trimming pared 4 bases from V and 3 bases from J, leaving 17 bases between. The DNA for the CDR3 is TGTGCCAGCAGCCCCCAGGCGGACGGAGACTACGAGCAGTACTTC. It codes for CASSPQADGDYEQYF. The full variable domain, with the rest looked up from reference TRBV9 and TRBJ2-7, is DSGVTQTPKHLITATGQRVTLRCSPRSGDLSVYWYQQSLDQGLQFLIQYYNGEERAKGNILERFSAQQFPDLHSELNLSSLELGDSALYFCASSPQADGDYEQYFGPGTRLTVT.

This clonotype was recorded a few times. The chain links TRBV2 to TRBJ1-2, with 7 bases aligning to TRBD1. The CDR3 is made up of 14 amino acids. The germline V gene has CDR1 SNHLY and CDR2 FYNNEI. V shed 5 bases, J shed 3 bases, and the junction held 6 bases outside the gene matches. The CDR3 DNA follows: TGTGCCAGCAGTCCTATGACAGGGTACTATGGCTACACCTTC. This sequence encodes CASSPMTGYYGYTF.

The rearrangement links TRBV9 to TRBJ1-3, with 8 nucleotides matching TRBD1. The CDR3 runs 17 residues. The V segment lost 4 bases and the J segment 4 bases; nucleotides outside the gene matches: 13. In germline, CDR1 is SGDLS, CDR2 YYNGEE. The CDR3 region has the DNA TGTGCCAGCAGCCCTCAAACCTTCGGACAGGGAGGAAACACCATATATTTT. Its translation: CASSPQTFGQGGNTIYF.

The chain links TRBV25-1 to TRBJ1-5, with a weak D call TRBD1 (5 bases). The CDR3 sequence is 14 residues long. The germline CDR1 and CDR2 sequences are MGHDK and SYGVNS. V shed 5 bases and J shed 6 bases, with 14 bases lying between them. CDR3 DNA: TGTGCCAGCAGTTTTCGGGGGTCCGGTCAGCCCCAGCATTTT. Its translation: CASSFRGSGQPQHF.

Only a few counts were recorded for this clonotype. This chain joins TRBV2 and TRBJ2-7; 12 bases map to TRBD2. Per the germline V gene, CDR1 is SNHLY and CDR2 is FYNNEI. The CDR3 runs 15 residues. The V segment lost 4 bases and the J segment 7 bases; nucleotides outside the gene matches: 8. Written as DNA, the CDR3 is TGTGCCAGCAGTGCCCTAGCGGGGGGGCCTAGAGAGCAGTACTTC. It specifies CASSALAGGPREQYF.

This clonotype was detected many times. The V gene is TRBV2, the J gene TRBJ2-5; 9 bases fit TRBD2. Trimming at V came to 4 bases and at J to 4 bases, leaving 4 bases not matched to a gene. In germline, CDR1 is SNHLY, CDR2 FYNNEI. This CDR3 comprises 14 residues. The CDR3 loop is CASSVSLAGETQYF. The CDR3 DNA reads as TGTGCCAGCAGTGTCTCACTAGCGGGAGAGACCCAGTACTTC.

This clonotype has only a few counts. This sequence joins TRBV20-1 and TRBJ2-2; D is unresolved. Germline CDR1 reads DFQATT; CDR2 reads SNEGSKA (reference sequence). V lost 0 bases and J lost 5, with 10 bases in between. This CDR3 has 14 residues. CDR3 sequence reads: CSARDPPVTGELFF. The CDR3 DNA follows: TGCAGTGCTAGAGATCCCCCAGTAACCGGGGAGCTGTTTTTT.